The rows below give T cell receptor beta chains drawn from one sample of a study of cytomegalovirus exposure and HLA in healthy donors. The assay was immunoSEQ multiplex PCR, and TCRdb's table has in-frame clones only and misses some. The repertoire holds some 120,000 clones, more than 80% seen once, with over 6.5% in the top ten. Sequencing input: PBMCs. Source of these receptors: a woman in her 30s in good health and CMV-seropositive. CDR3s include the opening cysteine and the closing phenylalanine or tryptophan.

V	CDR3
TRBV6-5	CASSYRGNTEAFF
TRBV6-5	CASSYGPSGNSPLHF
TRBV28	CASSSAHWRGGLFF
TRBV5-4	CASSSYSLARPGELFF
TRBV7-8	CASSLPSDRFNEKLFF
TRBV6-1	CASSEADLQGLVDEQFF
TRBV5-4	CASSPLAGNPEAFF
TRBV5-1	CASSRGTSGEETQYF
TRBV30	CAWSVGGAGGNTIYF
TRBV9	CASSPPGGRRETQYF
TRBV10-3	CAISGTSGRPLGSYNEQFF
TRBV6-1	CASSETSGRLQETQYF
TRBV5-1	CASSLGGEAGASSYEQYF
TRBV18	CASSPSPLTVDTQYF
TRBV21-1	CASSKGPGKATNEKLFF